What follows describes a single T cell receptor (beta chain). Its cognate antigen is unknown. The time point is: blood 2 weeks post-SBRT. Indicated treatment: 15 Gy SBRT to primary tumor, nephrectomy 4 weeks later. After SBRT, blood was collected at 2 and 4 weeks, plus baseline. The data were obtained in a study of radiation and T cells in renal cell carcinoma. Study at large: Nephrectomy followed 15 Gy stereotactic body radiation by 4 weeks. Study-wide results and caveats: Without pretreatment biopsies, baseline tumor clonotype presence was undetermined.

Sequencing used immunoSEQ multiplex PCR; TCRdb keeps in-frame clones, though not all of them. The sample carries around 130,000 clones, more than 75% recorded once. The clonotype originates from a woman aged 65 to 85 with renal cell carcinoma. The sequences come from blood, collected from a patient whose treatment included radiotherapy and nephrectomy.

This CDR3 reads CASRRSLAGNTIYF. The CDR3 DNA reads TGTGCCAGCAGACGGAGCCTAGCGGGAAACACCATATATTTT. This sequence joins TRBV5-8 and TRBJ1-3; D is ambiguous. Germline values: CDR1 SGHTS, CDR2 YDEGEE. V lost 5 bases and J 4 bases, leaving 13 bases between the germline ends. This CDR3 region has 14 residues. The whole variable domain, filled in from reference TRBV5-8 and TRBJ1-3, reads EAGVTQSPTHLIKTRGQQATLRCSPISGHTSVYWYQQALGLGLQFLLWYDEGEERNRGNFPPRFSGRQFPNYSSELNVNALELEDSALYLCASRRSLAGNTIYFGEGSWLTVV.